These 19 T cell receptor beta chains were sequenced from one sample in a study of blood T cell repertoires in COVID-19 (dated by TCRdb to the early 2020s). Receptor libraries were prepared by the immunoSEQ multiplex PCR assay. Not all clones reach the TCRdb copy of this immuneACCESS table, which keeps in-frame sequences only. Checked studies attribute under half of the gap to unresolved V genes and leave the rest unexplained. This sample holds fewer than 60,000 clones; around 85% were observed only once. Of the sample, 5.5% to 7.5% is held by the ten largest clones. Sequenced sample: peripheral blood. The receptor set was obtained from a man in his 60s with acute or convalescent COVID-19.

This chain joins TRBV20-1 and TRBJ2-7; 7 bases are a match to TRBD1. The V gene's germline CDR1 is DFQATT and CDR2 SNEGSKA (reference sequence). V gave up 6 bases and J gave up 7 bases; unmatched junction bases: 15. The CDR3 covers 14 residues. CDR3 amino acids: CSASGTGTALEQYF. The CDR3 DNA sequence: TGCAGTGCAAGTGGTACCGGGACAGCGTTGGAGCAGTACTTC.

The chain links TRBV19 to TRBJ2-2; D is undetermined. V gave up 5 bases and J gave up 7 bases, with 8 bases separating them. CDR1 and CDR2 (germline): LNHDA, SQIVND (reference sequence). The CDR3 contains 12 residues. CDR3: CASSLIGGELFF. The DNA of the CDR3 is TGTGCCAGTAGTTTAATCGGCGGGGAGCTGTTTTTT.

The chain links TRBV2 to TRBJ2-7; a weak D match, TRBD1 (6 bases). The CDR3 consists of 15 residues. V dropped 5 bases and J dropped 3 bases, with 17 bases sitting between them. Germline CDR1 reads SNHLY; CDR2 reads FYNNEI. CDR3 loop: CASSFLLRDIYEQYF. CDR3 DNA: TGTGCCAGCAGTTTTCTTCTTAGGGACATCTACGAGCAGTACTTC.

This clone was seen just once. This chain links TRBV6-4 with TRBJ2-3; 9 positions agree with TRBD2. Germline CDR1 MRHNA, CDR2 SNTAGT. The trim removed 5 bases at V and 4 bases at J, leaving 10 bases unmatched. The CDR3 is 16 residues long. CDR3 loop: CASSPGLAGDADTQYF. In DNA form, the CDR3 reads TGTGCCAGCAGTCCCGGGTTAGCGGGAGATGCAGATACGCAGTATTTT.

The genes are TRBV6-5 and TRBJ1-5, with 8 bases aligning to TRBD1. This CDR3 is built from 15 residues. J gave up 5 bases and V 6 bases, and 9 bases lay outside the gene matches. Germline CDR1 and CDR2: MNHEY and SVGAGI. As DNA, the CDR3 is TGTGCCAGCAGGTCGGATAGACAGGGGTATCAGCCCCAGCATTTT. It codes for CASRSDRQGYQPQHF.

The chain employs TRBV7-3 and TRBJ2-3, with a possible D match to TRBD2 (6 bases). Germline V gives CDR1 SGHTA, CDR2 FQGTGA. V was cut by 2 bases and J by 5 bases, with 8 bases left in between. CDR3 length equals 13 residues. The CDR3 loop is CASSLQGGDTQYF. The CDR3 DNA follows: TGTGCCAGCAGCTTACAGGGAGGAGATACGCAGTATTTT. Looking up the rest from reference TRBV7-3 and TRBJ2-3 gives the full variable domain: GAGVSQTPSNKVTEKGKYVELRCDPISGHTALYWYRQSLGQGPEFLIYFQGTGAADDSGLPNDRFFAVRPEGSVSTLKIQRTERGDSAVYLCASSLQGGDTQYFGPGTRLTVL.

The chain has TRBV5-1 and TRBJ2-1; the match to TRBD1 covers 11 bases. The CDR3 covers 15 residues. With V trimmed by 0 bases and J by 9 bases, 5 bases remained unmatched. From germline, CDR1 is SGHRS and CDR2 YFSETQ. The CDR3 region has the DNA TGCGCCAGCAGCTTGGGCGGGACAGGGGGACCTGAGCAGTTCTTC. It encodes CASSLGGTGGPEQFF.

This clone was recorded only once. The chain joins TRBV7-9 to TRBJ2-7, with TRBD1 identical over 8 bases. Looked up from germline, CDR1 is SEHNR and CDR2 is FQNEAQ (reference sequence). The CDR3 runs to 15 residues. With V trimmed by 3 bases and J by 2 bases, 6 bases remained unmatched. CDR3: CASSLGQVPTYEQYF. The CDR3 bases are TGTGCCAGCAGCTTGGGACAGGTCCCAACCTACGAGCAGTACTTC.

This clone was detected only a few times. The rearrangement joins TRBV7-2 to TRBJ2-5, with D perhaps TRBD2 (6 bases). The CDR3 totals 14 residues. Germline-derived CDR1 and CDR2 are SGHTA and FQGNSA. V dropped 4 bases and J dropped 1 base, with 10 bases sitting between them. The DNA of the CDR3 is TGTGCCAGCAGCTCGGCGGGGTCCCAAGAGACCCAGTACTTC. It yields the protein CASSSAGSQETQYF.

For the CDR3, the DNA is TGCAGTGCTAGTAGACAGGGGGTAGGGCAGCCCCAGCATTTT. Residues: CSASRQGVGQPQHF. The chain uses TRBV20-1 and TRBJ1-5, with 9 bases lining up with TRBD1. CDR3 length: 14 amino acids. With 3 bases clipped from V and 7 bases from J, the junction kept 7 bases outside the gene matches. Per germline, CDR1 DFQATT and CDR2 SNEGSKA (reference sequence).

The chain carries TRBV5-4 and TRBJ2-6, with 8 bases fitting TRBD1. This CDR3 is built from 18 residues. Germline CDR1 reads SGHNT; CDR2 reads YYREEE (reference sequence). After removal of 4 bases from V and 0 bases from J, the junction contained 9 bases not matched to a gene. CDR3 sequence: CASSGGDRFLSGANVLTF. CDR3 in DNA: TGTGCCAGCAGCGGAGGGGACAGGTTTCTCTCTGGGGCCAACGTCCTGACTTTC.

The J gene is TRBJ2-2, the V gene TRBV18; 8 bases line up with TRBD1. Looked up from germline, CDR1 is KGHSH and CDR2 is LQKENI. The trim removed 2 bases at V and 3 bases at J, leaving 8 bases unmatched. The CDR3 is made up of 17 amino acids. CDR3 sequence reads: CASSPGNRGYDTGELFF. The DNA of the CDR3 is TGTGCCAGCTCACCAGGAAACAGGGGGTACGACACCGGGGAGCTGTTTTTT.

In its sample, this clone was seen a few times. This rearrangement joins TRBV19 to TRBJ2-2, with a tentative D call TRBD1 (6 bases). CDR1 LNHDA and CDR2 SQIVND come from the germline V gene (reference sequence). Trimming pared 3 bases from V and 6 bases from J, leaving 14 bases between. This CDR3 has 15 residues. CDR3 nucleotide sequence: TGTGCCAGTAGTATCCGGGACAATCTCTCCGGGGAGCTGTTTTTT. This encodes CASSIRDNLSGELFF.

The V call is TRBV2, the J call TRBJ2-1; D remains ambiguous. The CDR3 contains 11 residues. V gave up 4 bases and J gave up 9 bases, with 7 bases separating them. Germline lookup yields CDR1 SNHLY and CDR2 FYNNEI. CDR3 sequence (DNA): TGTGCCAGCAGTGTGGGCGCTGAGCAGTTCTTC. Translating it yields CASSVGAEQFF. The full variable domain, rest sourced from reference TRBV2 and TRBJ2-1, is EPEVTQTPSHQVTQMGQEVILRCVPISNHLYFYWYRQILGQKVEFLVSFYNNEISEKSEIFDDQFSVERPDGSNFTLKIRSTKLEDSAMYFCASSVGAEQFFGPGTRLTVL.

V gene TRBV3-1 (or the pseudogene TRBV3-2) combines with J gene TRBJ2-5, with a weak D call TRBD2 (6 bases). The CDR3 extends over 13 amino acids. V gave up 5 bases and J gave up 6 bases, with 13 bases separating them. Germline assignment: CDR1 LGHDT and CDR2 YNNKEL (reference sequence). The CDR3 region is CASSSGLMKTQYF. DNA of the CDR3: TGTGCCAGCAGCTCGGGACTGATGAAGACCCAGTACTTC.

The genes are TRBV7-2 and TRBJ2-1; TRBD2 agrees at 8 bases. This CDR3 has 14 residues. Losses at the gene ends were 8 bases for V and 5 bases for J; bases not matched to a gene: 8. CDR1 is SGHTA and CDR2 is FQGNSA in the germline V gene. CDR3 sequence (DNA): TGTGCCAGCCGGAGGGGCGGGAGGCACAATGAGCAGTTCTTC. Translating it yields CASRRGGRHNEQFF.

The V gene is TRBV20-1, the J gene TRBJ2-7; TRBD2 might be the D (5 bases). Germline loops: CDR1 DFQATT, CDR2 SNEGSKA (reference sequence). Trimming removed 3 bases at V and 0 bases at J, with 15 bases between. The CDR3 runs 15 residues. DNA of the CDR3: TGCAGTGCTAGTCATCTCGGCGGGTTCTCCTACGAGCAGTACTTC. It translates to CSASHLGGFSYEQYF.

The chain is built from TRBV9 and TRBJ2-3; D is perhaps TRBD2 (5 bases). Trimming took off 4 bases at V and 2 bases at J, with 17 bases between the two ends. CDR1 is SGDLS and CDR2 is YYNGEE in the germline V gene. The CDR3 has 16 amino acids. The CDR3 DNA is TGTGCCAGCAGCCCGGGGAGCGGAATTCCCACAGATACGCAGTATTTT. Encoded protein: CASSPGSGIPTDTQYF.

In this sample, this clone turned up once. The chain uses TRBV10-2 and TRBJ1-6; unclear D gene. The germline CDR1 and CDR2 sequences are WSHSY and SAAADI. This CDR3 is 14 amino acids long. Trimming pared 6 bases from V and 5 bases from J, leaving 11 bases between. The DNA for the CDR3 is TGCGCCAGCAGGAGGGCCGAAGATAATTCACCCCTCCACTTT. It encodes CASRRAEDNSPLHF.